The 29 T cell receptor beta chains below all came from one sample that was sequenced in a study of blood T cell repertoires in COVID-19. Profiling relied on immunoSEQ multiplex PCR, and the TCRdb table lists in-frame clones only, not all of them. The sample consists of about 200,000 clones, approximately 81% of them appearing once. The source material was peripheral blood. The receptors originated from a woman older than 75 with acute or convalescent COVID-19.

V gene TRBV10-3 combines with J gene TRBJ2-1; 10 bases are a match to TRBD2. Germline assignment: CDR1 ENHRY and CDR2 SYGVKD. The ends lost 8 bases at V and 6 bases at J; junction bases unmatched: 4. The CDR3 spans 13 residues. This CDR3 reads CAILSGRANEQFF. CDR3 sequence (DNA): TGTGCCATCCTCAGCGGGAGGGCCAATGAGCAGTTCTTC.

The J gene is TRBJ1-1, the V gene TRBV5-1; a weak D match, TRBD1 (5 bases). Germline-derived CDR1 and CDR2 are SGHRS and YFSETQ. The CDR3 sequence is 16 residues long. V dropped 4 bases and J dropped 1 base, with 17 bases sitting between them. CDR3: CASSTGPPAGNTEAFF. The DNA for the CDR3 is TGCGCCAGCAGCACAGGACCCCCCGCAGGGAACACTGAAGCTTTCTTT.

The sample holds one count of this clone. The chain links TRBV24-1 to TRBJ2-2; weak D call: TRBD1 (5 bases). The CDR3 consists of 14 residues. From germline, CDR1 is KGHDR and CDR2 SFDVKD. V lost 5 bases and J lost 7, with 13 bases in between. The CDR3 protein is CATSGLGAGGELFF. CDR3 bases: TGTGCCACCAGTGGGTTAGGGGCAGGCGGGGAGCTGTTTTTT.

This sequence joins TRBV5-6 and TRBJ1-1, with TRBD1 identical over 7 bases. The junction had 9 bases not matched to a gene; V was cut back by 2 bases and J by 5 bases. The V gene's germline CDR1 is SGHDT and CDR2 YYEEEE. The CDR3 extends over 15 amino acids. The CDR3 region has the DNA TGTGCCAGCAGCTTTTTAAGACAGGGAGGTACTGAAGCTTTCTTT. Translating it yields CASSFLRQGGTEAFF.

A few counts support this clone. The genes are TRBV7-2 and TRBJ1-1; TRBD1 is a possible D gene (6 bases). Germline assignment: CDR1 SGHTA and CDR2 FQGNSA. The V end lost 0 bases, the J end lost 5 bases, and 10 bases lay between the germline ends. The CDR3 loop spans 14 amino acids. In DNA form, the CDR3 reads TGTGCCAGCAGCTTAGCGTTGACAGGAACTGAAGCTTTCTTT. Protein sequence: CASSLALTGTEAFF.

This clone came up a few times. The chain couples TRBV9 to TRBJ2-3; 9 nucleotides match TRBD1. The germline V gene encodes CDR1 SGDLS and CDR2 YYNGEE. V shed 0 bases, J shed 5 bases, and the junction held 7 bases outside the gene matches. This CDR3 is built from 16 residues. CDR3 sequence reads: CASSVALGQGQDTQYF. CDR3 in DNA: TGTGCCAGCAGCGTAGCTCTGGGACAGGGACAAGATACGCAGTATTTT.

The chain recombines TRBV28 with TRBJ2-5; 9 bases align to TRBD1. CDR3 length: 16 amino acids. Trimming took 3 bases from V and 5 from J; bases not matched to a gene: 10. Germline V lookup: CDR1 MDHEN, CDR2 SYDVKM. DNA of the CDR3: TGTGCCAGCAGTTTCCGGACAGGGGTAAAGTGGGAGACCCAGTACTTC. It yields the protein CASSFRTGVKWETQYF.

The J gene is TRBJ1-2, the V gene TRBV28; no firm D call. The germline V gene has CDR1 MDHEN and CDR2 SYDVKM. Deletions cut 10 bases from V and 0 bases from J, with 12 bases between. The CDR3 covers 13 residues. The CDR3 region is CATTSTSNYGYTF. The CDR3 coding sequence is TGTGCCACGACTTCGACTTCTAACTATGGCTACACCTTC.

The V gene is TRBV19, the J gene TRBJ2-7; 9 bases match TRBD1. This CDR3 comprises 15 residues. Germline values: CDR1 LNHDA, CDR2 SQIVND (reference sequence). V lost 3 bases to trimming and J lost 0 bases; unmatched junction nucleotides: 3. DNA of the CDR3: TGTGCCAGTAGTATCGGACAGGGGAGCTCCTACGAGCAGTACTTC. Its protein is CASSIGQGSSYEQYF.

This rearrangement joins TRBV18 to TRBJ1-1; 8 nucleotides match TRBD1. V trimming: 6 bases; J trimming: 3 bases; junction bases outside the gene matches: 9. Germline V lookup: CDR1 KGHSH, CDR2 LQKENI. This CDR3 region has 15 residues. DNA for the CDR3: TGTGCCAGCTCCCAAGCGGGACAGGAAGACACTGAAGCTTTCTTT. This sequence encodes CASSQAGQEDTEAFF.

The gene calls are TRBV5-6 and TRBJ2-5; 10 bases are a match to TRBD1. The V gene end was trimmed by 0 bases and the J gene end by 3 bases; junction bases not matched to a gene: 5. The CDR3 consists of 16 residues. CDR1 SGHDT and CDR2 YYEEEE come from the germline V gene. As DNA, the CDR3 is TGTGCCAGCAGCTTGGCCGGGACAGGGGAGGAAGAGACCCAGTACTTC. Encoded protein: CASSLAGTGEEETQYF.

The chain couples TRBV4-2 to TRBJ2-7; D is perhaps TRBD2 (5 bases). V shed 0 bases and J shed 3 bases, with 15 bases lying between them. Germline CDR1 is LGHNA and CDR2 is YNFKEQ. This CDR3 contains 16 residues. DNA of the CDR3: TGTGCCAGCAGCCAAGAACACCCACTAGTCTACTACGAGCAGTACTTC. It codes for CASSQEHPLVYYEQYF.

The chain links TRBV12-3 or TRBV12-4 to TRBJ2-7; D is uncertain. Between the trimmed V and J ends, which lost 4 bases and 2 bases, there was a span of 6 bases. This CDR3 comprises 12 residues. Here the CDR3 reads CASSWSAYEQYF. CDR3 DNA: TGTGCCAGCAGTTGGTCAGCCTACGAGCAGTACTTC.

The J gene is TRBJ2-5, the V gene TRBV18; 11 bases are shared with TRBD2. The germline V gene encodes CDR1 KGHSH and CDR2 LQKENI. J lost 2 bases, V lost 1 base, and 0 bases had no gene match. The CDR3 has 15 residues. CDR3 sequence: CASSPRLAGQETQYF. The CDR3 DNA follows: TGTGCCAGCTCACCACGACTAGCGGGGCAAGAGACCCAGTACTTC.

V is TRBV18 and J is TRBJ2-3, with 13 bases identical to TRBD2. Germline loops: CDR1 KGHSH, CDR2 LQKENI. The CDR3 consists of 17 residues. With V trimmed by 2 bases and J by 5 bases, 7 bases remained unmatched. CDR3 sequence: CASSPIGLAGVGDTQYF. The CDR3 DNA follows: TGTGCCAGCTCACCAATTGGACTAGCGGGAGTAGGAGATACGCAGTATTTT.

The chain links TRBV7-2 to TRBJ2-1, with D possibly being TRBD2 (6 bases). This CDR3 contains 15 residues. V was clipped by 6 bases and J by 4 bases, with 16 bases between them. CDR1 is SGHTA, CDR2 FQGNSA, per germline. CDR3 region: CASRPGEVRYNEQFF. DNA for the CDR3: TGTGCCAGCAGGCCCGGGGAGGTCCGATACAATGAGCAGTTCTTC. Full variable domain (missing parts from reference TRBV7-2 and TRBJ2-1): GAGVSQSPSNKVTEKGKDVELRCDPISGHTALYWYRQSLGQGLEFLIYFQGNSAPDKSGLPSDRFSAERTGGSVSTLTIQRTQQEDSAVYLCASRPGEVRYNEQFFGPGTRLTVL.

The chain joins TRBV5-1 to TRBJ2-3, with D unresolved. V gave up 0 bases and J gave up 4 bases, with 21 bases separating them. The germline V gene has CDR1 SGHRS and CDR2 YFSETQ. The CDR3 loop spans 18 amino acids. CDR3 loop: CASSLVYSRGRWADTQYF. Written as DNA, the CDR3 is TGCGCCAGCAGCTTGGTATACTCCCGCGGTAGGTGGGCAGATACGCAGTATTTT.

V gene TRBV10-3 combines with J gene TRBJ2-7; 10 nucleotides agree with TRBD2. The CDR3 is made up of 16 amino acids. J gave up 6 bases and V 2 bases, and 10 bases lay outside the gene matches. The germline gives CDR1 ENHRY, CDR2 SYGVKD. The chain's CDR3 is CAISERPGAGGTEQYF. The DNA of the CDR3 is TGTGCCATCAGTGAGCGACCCGGAGCGGGAGGGACCGAGCAGTACTTC.

The chain combines TRBV9 with TRBJ2-6; TRBD1 matches at 9 bases. The CDR3 extends over 18 amino acids. Trimming took 2 bases from V and 0 from J; bases not matched to a gene: 6. Germline V gene sequence: CDR1 SGDLS, CDR2 YYNGEE. The CDR3 loop is CASSVLQGASSGANVLTF. The CDR3 region has the DNA TGTGCCAGCAGCGTGCTACAGGGGGCCAGCTCTGGGGCCAACGTCCTGACTTTC.

The table lists this clone with a few counts. The chain couples TRBV10-1 to TRBJ2-7, with 9 bases aligning to TRBD2. V dropped 4 bases and J dropped 7; count of bases not matched to a gene: 5. The CDR3 sequence is 13 residues long. CDR1 and CDR2 (germline): WNHNN, SYGVQD (reference sequence). In DNA, the CDR3 is TGCGCCAGCAGTGTTAGCGGGGGTGGTGAGCAGTACTTC. Translation gives CASSVSGGGEQYF.

The chain links TRBV6-5 to TRBJ2-1, with D possibly matching TRBD2 (6 bases). CDR3 length equals 13 residues. Germline V gene data show CDR1 as MNHEY and CDR2 as SVGAGI. Between the trimmed V and J ends, which lost 9 bases and 3 bases, there was a span of 12 bases. The CDR3 is CASTSSGYNEQFF. The DNA of the CDR3 is TGTGCCAGTACTAGCTCTGGCTACAATGAGCAGTTCTTC.

The chain employs TRBV29-1 and TRBJ2-7, with 7 nucleotides matching TRBD2. The germline V gene encodes CDR1 SQVTM and CDR2 ANQGSEA. This CDR3 region has 13 residues. Trimming took 6 bases from V and 3 from J; bases not matched to a gene: 8. The CDR3: CSVPRGGGYEQYF. For the CDR3, the DNA is TGCAGCGTACCCCGGGGCGGGGGCTACGAGCAGTACTTC.

CDR3 residues: CASSYTSQGAGNTIYF. The CDR3 DNA sequence: TGTGCCAGCAGTTACACTTCACAGGGGGCAGGGAACACCATATATTTT. The chain recombines TRBV6-5 with TRBJ1-3, with TRBD1 matching 9 bases. The CDR3 spans 16 residues. The J segment lost 7 bases and the V segment lost 2 bases, leaving 9 bases of the junction unmatched. CDR1 is MNHEY and CDR2 is SVGAGI in the germline V gene.

The V and J genes are TRBV5-1 and TRBJ1-1; TRBD1 aligns across 8 bases. From germline, CDR1 is SGHRS and CDR2 YFSETQ. V was clipped by 5 bases and J by 1 base; unmatched bases: 4. This CDR3 has 14 residues. Here the CDR3 reads CASRYGTGNTEAFF. The CDR3 bases are TGCGCCAGCAGATACGGGACAGGGAACACTGAAGCTTTCTTT.

This clone was observed once. V usage is TRBV10-2 and J usage is TRBJ1-3, with unresolved D. Germline V CDR1 and CDR2: WSHSY, SAAADI. The CDR3 consists of 14 residues. The ends were cut back, 3 bases at V and 0 bases at J, with 6 bases in the middle. The CDR3 DNA sequence: TGCGCCAGCAGTGAATCTTTCTCTGGAAACACCATATATTTT. This translates into CASSESFSGNTIYF.

The chain couples TRBV5-6 to TRBJ1-3, with D perhaps matching TRBD1 (5 bases). Germline V gives CDR1 SGHDT, CDR2 YYEEEE. The germline V and J ends were trimmed by 7 bases and 0 bases, with 14 bases remaining between them. CDR3 length equals 15 residues. The CDR3 DNA sequence: TGTGCCAGCGCTAAACGCAGGGTCTCTGGAAACACCATATATTTT. It translates to CASAKRRVSGNTIYF. Based on the CDR3 plus reference TRBV5-6 and TRBJ1-3, the full variable domain is DAGVTQSPTHLIKTRGQQVTLRCSPKSGHDTVSWYQQALGQGPQFIFQYYEEEERQRGNFPDRFSGHQFPNYSSELNVNALLLGDSALYLCASAKRRVSGNTIYFGEGSWLTVV.

The chain is built from TRBV11-2 and TRBJ1-3; no firm D call. V was shortened by 5 bases and J by 5 bases, with 16 bases between the two germline ends. CDR3 length equals 15 residues. Germline V lookup: CDR1 SGHAT, CDR2 FQNNGV. In nucleotides, the CDR3 is TGTGCCAGCAGCCCTACTCCGCACCTAAGAAACACCATATATTTT. Protein product: CASSPTPHLRNTIYF. The full variable domain, with the rest looked up from reference TRBV11-2 and TRBJ1-3, is EAGVAQSPRYKIIEKRQSVAFWCNPISGHATLYWYQQILGQGPKLLIQFQNNGVVDDSQLPKDRFSAERLKGVDSTLKIQPAKLEDSAVYLCASSPTPHLRNTIYFGEGSWLTVV.

In its sample, this clone was seen a few times. V usage is TRBV7-9 and J usage is TRBJ1-1; TRBD1 might be the D (6 bases). CDR3 length: 15 amino acids. V was clipped by 5 bases and J by 0 bases, with 13 bases between them. The germline V gene encodes CDR1 SEHNR and CDR2 FQNEAQ (reference sequence). The CDR3 DNA reads as TGTGCCAGCAGCACAGGGTCGGCGGTGAACACTGAAGCTTTCTTT. It yields the protein CASSTGSAVNTEAFF.

The chain combines TRBV9 with TRBJ2-1; 13 nucleotides align to TRBD2. Germline CDR1 is SGDLS and CDR2 is YYNGEE. V lost 4 bases, J lost 8 bases, and 6 bases stayed unmatched. The CDR3 spans 15 residues. CDR3 region: CASSPRTSGSDEQFF. The CDR3 nucleotides read TGTGCCAGCAGCCCTCGGACTAGCGGGAGCGATGAGCAGTTCTTC.